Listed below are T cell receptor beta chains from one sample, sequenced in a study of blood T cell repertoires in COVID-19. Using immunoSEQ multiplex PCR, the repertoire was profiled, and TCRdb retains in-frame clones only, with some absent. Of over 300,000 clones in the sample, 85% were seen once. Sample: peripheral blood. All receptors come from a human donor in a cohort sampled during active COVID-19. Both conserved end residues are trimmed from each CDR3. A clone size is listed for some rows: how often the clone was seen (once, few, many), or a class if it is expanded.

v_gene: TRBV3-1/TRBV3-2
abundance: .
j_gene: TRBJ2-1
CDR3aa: ASSQDEEYNEQF

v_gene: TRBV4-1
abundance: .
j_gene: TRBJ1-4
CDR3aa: ASSQGGTGRGEKLF

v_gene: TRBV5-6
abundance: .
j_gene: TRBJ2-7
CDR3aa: ASSLRSYEQY

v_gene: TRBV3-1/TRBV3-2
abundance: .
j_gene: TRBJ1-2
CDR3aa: ASSQVRQGIIYYGYT

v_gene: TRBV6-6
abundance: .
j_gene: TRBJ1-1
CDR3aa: ASSSGQMNTEAF

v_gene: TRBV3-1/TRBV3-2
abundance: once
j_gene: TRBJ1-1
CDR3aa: ASSQAVAAEAF

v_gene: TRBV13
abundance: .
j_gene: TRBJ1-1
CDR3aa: ASRVQGAIGNTEAF

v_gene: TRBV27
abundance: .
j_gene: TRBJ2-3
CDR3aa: ASSSPSELAGGLATQY

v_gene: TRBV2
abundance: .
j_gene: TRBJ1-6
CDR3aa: ASRDRLSSRLSYNSPLH

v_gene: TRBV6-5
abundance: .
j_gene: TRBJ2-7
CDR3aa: ASSWGRGAYEQY

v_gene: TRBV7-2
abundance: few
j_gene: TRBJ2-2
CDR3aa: ASSLGGLAGLVGELF

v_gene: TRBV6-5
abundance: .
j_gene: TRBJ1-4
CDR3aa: ASSTRDRAEKLF

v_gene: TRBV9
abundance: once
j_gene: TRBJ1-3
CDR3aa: ASSVAPGQITTIY

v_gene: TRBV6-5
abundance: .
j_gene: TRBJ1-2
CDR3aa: ASRGTGQGYGYT

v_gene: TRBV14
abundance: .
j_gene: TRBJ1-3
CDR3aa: ASSQGPVPGNTIY

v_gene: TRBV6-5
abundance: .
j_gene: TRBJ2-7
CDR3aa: ASSYSISSGGYEQY

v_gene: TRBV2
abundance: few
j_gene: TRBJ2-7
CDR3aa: ASSPYIEQY

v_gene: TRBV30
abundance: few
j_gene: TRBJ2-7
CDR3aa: AWSPGGVYEQY

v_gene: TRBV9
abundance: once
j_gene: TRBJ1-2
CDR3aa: ASSVTLTGANYGYT

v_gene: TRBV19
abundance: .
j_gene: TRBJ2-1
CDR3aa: ASSLSGGSYNEQF

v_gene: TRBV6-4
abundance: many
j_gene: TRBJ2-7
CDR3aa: ASSDQGAGEQY

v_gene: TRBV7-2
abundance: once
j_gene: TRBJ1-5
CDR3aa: ASSSTGGGPPQH

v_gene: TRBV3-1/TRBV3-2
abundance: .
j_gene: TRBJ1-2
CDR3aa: ASSQVSGGYT

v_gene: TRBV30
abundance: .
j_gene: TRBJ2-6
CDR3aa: AGTRGGGANVLT

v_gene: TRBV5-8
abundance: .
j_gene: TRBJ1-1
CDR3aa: ASALLGRAEAF

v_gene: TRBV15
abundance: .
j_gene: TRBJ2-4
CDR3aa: ATSRRGTGTGERNIQY

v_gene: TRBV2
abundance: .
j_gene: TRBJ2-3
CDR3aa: ASSDGGGGHTDTQY

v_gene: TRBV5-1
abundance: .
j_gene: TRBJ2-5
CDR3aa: ASSGSGVMETQY

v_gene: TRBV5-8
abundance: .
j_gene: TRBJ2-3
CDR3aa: ASSLVGASSDTQY

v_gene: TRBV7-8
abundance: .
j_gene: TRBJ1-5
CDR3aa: ASSGQLPPQH

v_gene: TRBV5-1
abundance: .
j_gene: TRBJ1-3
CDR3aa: ASSLYTSGNTIY

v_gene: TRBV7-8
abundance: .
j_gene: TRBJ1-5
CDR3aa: ASSLLSDQPQH

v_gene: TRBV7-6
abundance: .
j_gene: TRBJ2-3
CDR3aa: ASSLISGDTQY

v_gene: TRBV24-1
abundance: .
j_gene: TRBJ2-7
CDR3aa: ATSDTGGYEQY

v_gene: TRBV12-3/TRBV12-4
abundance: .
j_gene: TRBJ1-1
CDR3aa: ASSLGDTEAF

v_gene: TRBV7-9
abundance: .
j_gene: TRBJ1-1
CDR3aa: ASSLAVDQGKNTEAF

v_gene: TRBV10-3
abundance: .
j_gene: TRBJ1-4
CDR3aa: AHSSAEAEKLF

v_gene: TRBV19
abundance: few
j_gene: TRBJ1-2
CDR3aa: ASTRDRISYT

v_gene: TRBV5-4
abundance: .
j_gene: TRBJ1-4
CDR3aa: ASSSGVLNEKLF

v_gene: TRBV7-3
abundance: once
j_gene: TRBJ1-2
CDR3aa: ASSEGFGDGYT

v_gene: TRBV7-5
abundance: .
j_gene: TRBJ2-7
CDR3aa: VRSFGSTPGYEQY

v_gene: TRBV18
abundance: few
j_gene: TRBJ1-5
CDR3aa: ASSQQGDQPQH

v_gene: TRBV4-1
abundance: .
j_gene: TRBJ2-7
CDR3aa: ASSQVSDSPHEQY

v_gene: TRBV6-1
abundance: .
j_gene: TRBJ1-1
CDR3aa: ASSEGAGGTEAF

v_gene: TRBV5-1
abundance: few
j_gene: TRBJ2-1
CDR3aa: ASSSTGNSYNEQF

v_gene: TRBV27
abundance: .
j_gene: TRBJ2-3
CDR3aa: ASSVRVTDTQY

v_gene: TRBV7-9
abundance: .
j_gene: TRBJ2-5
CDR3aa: ASSPGDRQQETQY

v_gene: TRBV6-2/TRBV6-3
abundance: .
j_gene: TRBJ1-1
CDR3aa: ASSWDPGQDTEAF

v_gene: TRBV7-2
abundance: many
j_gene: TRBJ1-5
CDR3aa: ASSLKGAVQPQH

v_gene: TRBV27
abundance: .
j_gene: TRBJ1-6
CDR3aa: ASSLLAGPLRGSPLH